These 12 T cell receptor beta chains were sequenced from one sample in a study of regulatory T cells. Overall study findings and caveats: Hydrophobic residues at CDR3 positions 6 and 7 were enriched in conventional CD4+ T cells of CD3G-deficient patients.

The antigens these receptors bind are not known. The PCR used 52 TRBV and 13 TRBJ primers. Repertoires were generated with immunoSEQ multiplex PCR, while TCRdb's copy carries only in-frame clones and drops some. The sample records roughly 15,000 clones, around 84% being singletons. The specimen sequenced was conventional CD4+ T cells sorted from blood. These receptors originate from a person aged 25 to 45 with CD3G deficiency.

This chain joins TRBV19 and TRBJ1-2; D call uncertain. In germline, CDR1 is LNHDA, CDR2 SQIVND (reference sequence). CDR3 size: 15 residues. Trimming pared 5 bases from V and 4 bases from J, leaving 17 bases between. The CDR3 protein is CASSPEGPRAYGYTF. The DNA for the CDR3 is TGTGCCAGTAGTCCAGAGGGCCCCCGGGCCTATGGCTACACCTTC.

This clone was seen just once. The J gene is TRBJ2-2, the V gene TRBV6-6; perhaps TRBD2 as D (5 bases). CDR3 length: 14 residues. With 6 bases removed from V and 1 base from J, the gap between germline ends came to 9 bases. Germline CDR1 reads MNHNY; CDR2 reads SVGAGI (reference sequence). CDR3 amino acids: CASSSGRNTGELFF. The CDR3 bases are TGTGCCAGCAGCAGCGGACGGAACACCGGGGAGCTGTTTTTT.

The CDR3 sequence: CASSSSTGFQPQHF. CDR3 nucleotide sequence: TGTGCCAGCAGTTCTTCAACAGGGTTTCAGCCCCAGCATTTT. V gene TRBV28 combines with J gene TRBJ1-5; perhaps TRBD1 as D (6 bases). The CDR3 has 14 amino acids. V gave up 4 bases and J gave up 6 bases, with 13 bases separating them. Germline V lookup: CDR1 MDHEN, CDR2 SYDVKM. Using reference TRBV28 and TRBJ1-5 for the parts outside the CDR3, the full variable domain is DVKVTQSSRYLVKRTGEKVFLECVQDMDHENMFWYRQDPGLGLRLIYFSYDVKMKEKGDIPEGYSVSREKKERFSLILESASTNQTSMYLCASSSSTGFQPQHFGDGTRLSIL.

The J gene is TRBJ1-2, the V gene TRBV11-2; TRBD1 might be the D (5 bases). The V and J ends lost 0 bases and 7 bases respectively, with 21 bases between them. Germline lookup yields CDR1 SGHAT and CDR2 FQNNGV. The CDR3 covers 17 residues. CDR3 protein: CASSLEGAAGISGGYTF. The DNA for the CDR3 is TGTGCCAGCAGCTTAGAGGGCGCGGCAGGGATTTCGGGTGGCTACACCTTC.

This clone was seen once. The J gene is TRBJ2-1, the V gene TRBV20-1, with no clear D. The CDR3 covers 11 residues. Trimming stripped 1 base from V and 5 bases from J, with 3 bases between. CDR1 and CDR2 (germline): DFQATT, SNEGSKA (reference sequence). The CDR3 DNA sequence: TGCAGTGCTAGAGGGAACAATGAGCAGTTCTTC. As protein: CSARGNNEQFF.

CDR3 coding DNA: TGTGCCAGCAGCTTAGCGCTAACAGGGCCCACCGGGGAGCTGTTTTTT. Protein sequence: CASSLALTGPTGELFF. The chain is built from TRBV7-9 and TRBJ2-2; possible D gene TRBD1, 6 bases. The germline V gene has CDR1 SEHNR and CDR2 FQNEAQ (reference sequence). The ends were cut back, 0 bases at V and 4 bases at J, with 12 bases in the middle. The CDR3 length is 16 residues.

The rearrangement uses TRBV19 and TRBJ1-2, with TRBD1 identical over 10 bases. J lost 6 bases, V lost 8 bases, and 9 bases had no gene match. The length of the CDR3 is 14 residues. The germline CDR1 and CDR2 sequences are LNHDA and SQIVND (reference sequence). The CDR3, as DNA: TGTGCCAGTTCCGGGACAGGGGAGGTGAATGGCTACACCTTC. Translated, it gives CASSGTGEVNGYTF.

The V and J genes are TRBV28 and TRBJ2-1; 10 positions match TRBD1. The CDR3 runs 13 residues. Germline V gene lookup returns CDR1 MDHEN and CDR2 SYDVKM. V shed 9 bases, J shed 7 bases, and the junction held 6 bases outside the gene matches. CDR3 protein: CASRTGGLNEQFF. The CDR3 nucleotides are TGTGCCAGTCGGACAGGGGGGTTAAATGAGCAGTTCTTC.

V usage is TRBV18 and J usage is TRBJ1-1, with a weak D call TRBD1 (6 bases). V lost 5 bases and J lost 5, with 12 bases in between. CDR1 and CDR2 from the germline V gene are KGHSH and LQKENI. The CDR3 has 13 residues. The CDR3 DNA reads as TGTGCCAGCTCAGCCACAGGGTCGACTGAAGCTTTCTTT. Translated: CASSATGSTEAFF.

This chain connects TRBV25-1 to TRBJ1-2; no clear D gene. The CDR3 has 14 residues. Germline CDR1 reads MGHDK; CDR2 reads SYGVNS. The V and J ends lost 1 base and 5 bases respectively, with 11 bases between them. DNA for the CDR3: TGTGCCAGCAGTGAATCCGGCAGAAGTTATGGCTACACCTTC. The encoded protein is CASSESGRSYGYTF.

The V gene is TRBV7-8, the J gene TRBJ2-1, with 8 bases fitting TRBD2. Trimming removed 1 base from V and 6 bases from J; junction bases left unmatched: 8. The CDR3 is 16 amino acids. The V gene's germline CDR1 is SGHVS and CDR2 FQNEAQ. The CDR3 DNA reads TGTGCCAGCAGCTTAGGGCTAACGGGAGGGGGCAATGAGCAGTTCTTC. Translated, it gives CASSLGLTGGGNEQFF.

This chain uses TRBV30 with TRBJ2-2; 8 bases map to TRBD1. The V and J ends lost 2 bases and 0 bases, in that order; junction bases with no gene match: 8. The CDR3 covers 17 residues. Per germline, CDR1 GTSNPN and CDR2 SVGIG (reference sequence). CDR3 DNA: TGTGCCTGGAGTCGATACAGGGGGTTCGCGAACACCGGGGAGCTGTTTTTT. This gives the protein CAWSRYRGFANTGELFF.